The present T cell receptor beta chain was sequenced within a study of cytomegalovirus exposure and HLA in healthy donors. The study, taken as a whole, reports: On later analysis, the bulk of CMV-associated TCR beta chains appeared to be HLA-restricted.

Concerning this clone: Its antigen is not known.

PCR was performed using 60 Vbeta and 13 Jbeta primers. Source study methods: Later, tens of millions of unique TCR beta chains were counted in an analysis, and approximately 9.9 million of them were shared. Sequencing used immunoSEQ multiplex PCR; TCRdb keeps in-frame clones, though not all of them. V, J and clone size reflect that table, while D and trimming were determined from the DNA. The repertoire consists of fewer than 200,000 clones, with less than 75% occurring once and the leading ten covering more than 1.3%. Germline V gives CDR1 KGHSH, CDR2 LQKENI. Trimming pared 0 bases from V and 4 bases from J, leaving 12 bases between. The CDR3 consists of 15 residues.

The clonotype was recovered from a girl aged 5 to 17 in good health and CMV-seronegative. Sample: PBMCs. The chain joins TRBV18 to TRBJ2-5; a weak D match, TRBD2 (5 bases). CDR3 loop: CASSPPGSSRETQYF. In nucleotides, the CDR3 is TGTGCCAGCTCACCACCGGGGAGTAGCAGAGAGACCCAGTACTTC.